Included here is one T cell receptor beta chain sequence, with context. These data come from a study of blood T cell repertoires in COVID-19. Study summary: Sources were T cells, B-cell-depleted T cells, or PBMCs; the material itself was cDNA or gDNA.

Per germline, CDR1 SGHDT and CDR2 YYEEEE. Trimming removed 2 bases from V and 2 bases from J; junction bases left unmatched: 8. This CDR3 is built from 16 residues. Original analysis: Amplifying reference gene primers gave estimates of nucleated cell counts. Profiled with immunoSEQ multiplex PCR; TCRdb holds only in-frame clones, not every one. The V and J calls and clone size are taken from that table; D and trimming were inferred from the DNA. The repertoire has roughly 61,000 clones, about 85% of them found once; the top ten carry roughly 4.8%. V and J are TRBV5-6 and TRBJ2-7; 9 bases map to TRBD2. The sequencing input was peripheral blood. The source of this sequence is a man aged 40-49 years with active COVID-19. Here the CDR3 reads CASSFPLAGRAYEQYF. The CDR3 DNA is TGTGCCAGCAGCTTCCCCCTAGCGGGAAGGGCCTACGAGCAGTACTTC.